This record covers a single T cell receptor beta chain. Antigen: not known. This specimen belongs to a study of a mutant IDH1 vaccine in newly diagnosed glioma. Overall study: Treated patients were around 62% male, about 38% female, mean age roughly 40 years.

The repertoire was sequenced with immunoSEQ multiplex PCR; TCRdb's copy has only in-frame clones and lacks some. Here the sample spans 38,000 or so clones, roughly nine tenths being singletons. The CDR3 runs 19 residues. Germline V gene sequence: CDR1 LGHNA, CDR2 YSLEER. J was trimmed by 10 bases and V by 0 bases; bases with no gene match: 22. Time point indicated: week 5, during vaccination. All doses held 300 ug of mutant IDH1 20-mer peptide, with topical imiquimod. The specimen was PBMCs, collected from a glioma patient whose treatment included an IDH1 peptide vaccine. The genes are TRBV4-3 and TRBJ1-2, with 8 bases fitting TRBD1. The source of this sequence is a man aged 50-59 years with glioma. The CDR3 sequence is CASSQEYYLQGARDFDYTF. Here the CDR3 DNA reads TGCGCCAGCAGCCAAGAATATTACCTTCAGGGGGCGCGGGACTTTGACTACACCTTC.